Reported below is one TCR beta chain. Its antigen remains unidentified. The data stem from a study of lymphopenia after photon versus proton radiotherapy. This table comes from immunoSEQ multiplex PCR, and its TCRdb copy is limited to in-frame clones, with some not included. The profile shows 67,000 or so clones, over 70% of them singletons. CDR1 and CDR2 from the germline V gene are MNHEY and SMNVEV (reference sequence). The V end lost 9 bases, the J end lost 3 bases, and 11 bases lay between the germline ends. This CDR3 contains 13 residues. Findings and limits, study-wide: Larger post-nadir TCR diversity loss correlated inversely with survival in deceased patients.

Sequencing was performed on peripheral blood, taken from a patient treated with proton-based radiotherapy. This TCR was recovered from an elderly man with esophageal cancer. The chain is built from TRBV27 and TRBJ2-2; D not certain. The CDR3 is CASSSSYTGELFF. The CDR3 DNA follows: TGTGCCAGTTCTTCGAGTTACACCGGGGAGCTGTTTTTT.